This T cell receptor (beta chain) is from a study of blood T cells in healthy people across ages. PCR was performed a second time for 7 to 11 cycles using a sample-barcoded 5' primer and a J-beta primer mix. TCRdb processed the 5' RACE reads anew with MiXCR; each CDR3 protein has one entry. The sample shows 980,000 or so distinct CDR3 sequences, roughly 43% of them seen only once. Russia was home to the donors, healthy Caucasian individuals aged roughly 6 to 90. Study conclusions and caveats: Considered underestimates were the diversity estimates obtained from one million T cells. For the donors, CMV status was unknown and possibly confounded expanded clonotype changes. Whereas aged donors had fewer naive CD4+ cells, long-lived donors had more of them and higher diversity.

V lost 2 bases and J 7 bases, leaving 14 bases between the germline ends. CDR1 is MNHEY and CDR2 is SVGAGI in the germline V gene. The CDR3 length is 14 residues. A note on this clonotype: Its antigen is not identified.

This clonotype originated in a man aged 25 to 45 in good health. The chain recombines TRBV6-5 with TRBJ1-1, with D possibly TRBD1 on 6 matching bases. The sample was blood. The CDR3: CASSYGHRVSEAFF. In DNA, the CDR3 is TGTGCCAGCAGTTACGGGCACAGGGTTAGTGAAGCTTTCTTT.